The 12 T cell receptor beta chains in this list originate from one sample, sequenced in a study of identical twins. From the 5' RACE reads, TCRdb called clonotypes with MiXCR, one entry per CDR3 protein. The table has more than 400,000 distinct CDR3 sequences, about 15% seen once. The same data also went into a second study, on yellow fever vaccine responses in identical twins.

Sequences were obtained from CD4+ T cells sorted from blood. These receptors were obtained from a woman between 18 and 30 years old in good health.

The chain employs TRBV5-1 and TRBJ2-1; the match to TRBD2 covers 14 bases. CDR1 and CDR2 (germline): SGHRS, YFSETQ. This CDR3 region has 15 residues. V was clipped by 5 bases and J by 7 bases; unmatched bases: 5. Written as DNA, the CDR3 is TGCGCCAGCAGAGCAGGGACTAGCGGGAGAAATGAGCAGTTCTTC. It yields the protein CASRAGTSGRNEQFF.

This clonotype was picked up a small number of times. CDR3 in amino acids: CASSLKWPLKEPQHF. Written as DNA, the CDR3 is TGTGCCAGCAGTTTAAAATGGCCACTCAAAGAGCCCCAGCATTTT. The J gene is TRBJ1-5, the V gene TRBV28; D is ambiguous. Trimming pared 2 bases from V and 8 bases from J, leaving 16 bases between. Germline V gives CDR1 MDHEN, CDR2 SYDVKM. This CDR3 contains 15 residues.

This clonotype appeared a few times. V and J are TRBV5-6 and TRBJ2-5; D may be TRBD1 or TRBD2 (5 bases each). The CDR3 spans 16 residues. Germline V gene data show CDR1 as SGHDT and CDR2 as YYEEEE. The germline V and J ends were trimmed by 4 bases and 5 bases, with 21 bases remaining between them. The CDR3 sequence: CASSATGTWELETQYF. DNA for the CDR3: TGTGCCAGCAGCGCCACCGGGACCTGGGAGCTCGAGACCCAGTACTTC. Looking up the rest from reference TRBV5-6 and TRBJ2-5 gives the full variable domain: DAGVTQSPTHLIKTRGQQVTLRCSPKSGHDTVSWYQQALGQGPQFIFQYYEEEERQRGNFPDRFSGHQFPNYSSELNVNALLLGDSALYLCASSATGTWELETQYFGPGTRLLVL.

The V and J genes are TRBV10-3 and TRBJ2-4, with 12 bases aligning to TRBD2. J lost 3 bases, V lost 2 bases, and 11 bases had no gene match. Germline V gene data show CDR1 as ENHRY and CDR2 as SYGVKD. This CDR3 has 19 amino acids. The CDR3 nucleotides read TGTGCCATCAGTGAGGCACAAACTAGCGGGAGGTTGGGCAAAAACATTCAGTACTTC. Translating gives CAISEAQTSGRLGKNIQYF.

This clonotype has just a few counts. The genes are TRBV4-2 and TRBJ2-3; 10 bases line up with TRBD2. Germline CDR1 and CDR2: LGHNA and YNFKEQ. The trim removed 1 base at V and 5 bases at J, leaving 0 bases unmatched. There are 14 residues in the CDR3. The CDR3: CASSQGTSGDTQYF. CDR3 DNA sequence: TGTGCCAGCAGCCAAGGGACTAGCGGAGATACGCAGTATTTT.

This chain's CDR3 is CASSSSVSRETQYF. The CDR3 DNA reads as TGTGCCAGCAGCTCCTCCGTCTCCCGAGAGACCCAGTACTTC. The chain joins TRBV9 to TRBJ2-5; unclear D gene. V dropped 4 bases and J dropped 4 bases, with 14 bases sitting between them. The CDR3 loop spans 14 amino acids. Germline V gene sequence: CDR1 SGDLS, CDR2 YYNGEE.

This clonotype has a handful of counts. The chain couples TRBV14 to TRBJ2-7, with 12 bases that match TRBD2. V was pared by 1 base and J by 2 bases, with 3 bases of the junction left unmatched. The CDR3 contains 16 residues. Germline CDR1 is SGHDN and CDR2 is FVKESK. The DNA of the CDR3 is TGTGCCAGCAGCCAAGCAACTAGCGGGAGGACCTACGAGCAGTACTTC. Translating it yields CASSQATSGRTYEQYF.

This clonotype was detected only a few times. This chain links TRBV5-1 with TRBJ2-3; TRBD2 aligns across 7 bases. This CDR3 is built from 16 residues. The trim removed 2 bases at V and 0 bases at J, leaving 6 bases unmatched. Germline assignment: CDR1 SGHRS and CDR2 YFSETQ. Written as DNA, the CDR3 is TGCGCCAGCAGCTTTCGACTAGCAGCCAGCACAGATACGCAGTATTTT. Its translation: CASSFRLAASTDTQYF.

The chain is built from TRBV7-9 and TRBJ1-6, with 8 bases that match TRBD1. The CDR3 is 16 amino acids. CDR1 is SEHNR, CDR2 FQNEAQ, per germline (reference sequence). The junction had 8 bases not matched to a gene; V was cut back by 3 bases and J by 7 bases. This CDR3 is CASSFDRGRFNSPLHF. CDR3 in DNA: TGTGCCAGCAGCTTCGACAGGGGTAGATTCAATTCACCCCTCCACTTT.

The chain joins TRBV6-1 to TRBJ2-3; D call uncertain. The CDR3 is 15 amino acids. Trimming pared 3 bases from V and 0 bases from J, leaving 10 bases between. CDR1 is MNHNS, CDR2 SASEGT, per germline. The CDR3 DNA follows: TGTGCCAGCAGTGAGTCGGCCTTAAGCACAGATACGCAGTATTTT. Translating it yields CASSESALSTDTQYF.

Here the CDR3 DNA reads TGTGCCAGCATCCAGGGGGCCAAAAACATTCAGTACTTC. It is translated as CASIQGAKNIQYF. This sequence joins TRBV2 and TRBJ2-4; D might be TRBD1 (6 bases). CDR3 size: 13 residues. CDR1 is SNHLY, CDR2 FYNNEI, per germline. V shed 7 bases and J shed 1 base, with 8 bases lying between them.

This clonotype occurred a few times. The chain uses TRBV29-1 and TRBJ2-1, with 10 positions matching TRBD2. This CDR3 region has 16 residues. V lost 1 base and J lost 7; bases outside the gene matches: 10. Per germline, CDR1 SQVTM and CDR2 ANQGSEA. As DNA, the CDR3 is TGCAGCGTTGAAGTCGGTACTAGCGGGGAGTGGAATGAGCAGTTCTTC. Its protein is CSVEVGTSGEWNEQFF.